The clone carrying this T cell receptor beta chain showed up many times. This specimen comes from a study of Graves' ophthalmopathy and Graves' hyperthyroidism. Under 3 months in duration, the ophthalmopathy in affected donors had moderate-to-severe activity, CAS ≥3 and NOSPECS ≥4. Clinical symptoms and serum thyroxine were used for diagnosis; TRAb, thyroid ultrasound and orbital computed tomography were also relied on. This CDR3 has 15 residues. Germline CDR1 and CDR2: MNHNS and SASEGT. Losses at the gene ends were 2 bases for V and 3 bases for J; bases not matched to a gene: 5. For repertoire sequencing, the TCR beta CDR3 regions were amplified from RNA transcripts. First-round RT-PCR relied on HTBI primers, and a second-round multiplex PCR came next. Via MiXCR, TCRdb re-called the multiplex PCR reads, giving one row per CDR3 protein. This table has approximately 460,000 distinct CDR3 sequences, approximately 15% appearing once.

Sequencing was carried out using blood. This chain uses TRBV6-1 with TRBJ2-7; 9 bases are shared with TRBD1. This clonotype was obtained from a woman aged 25 to 39 with Graves' ophthalmopathy. CDR3 nucleotides: TGTGCCAGCAGTGAAATTGGGACAGGGTACTACGAGCAGTACTTC. It translates to CASSEIGTGYYEQYF.